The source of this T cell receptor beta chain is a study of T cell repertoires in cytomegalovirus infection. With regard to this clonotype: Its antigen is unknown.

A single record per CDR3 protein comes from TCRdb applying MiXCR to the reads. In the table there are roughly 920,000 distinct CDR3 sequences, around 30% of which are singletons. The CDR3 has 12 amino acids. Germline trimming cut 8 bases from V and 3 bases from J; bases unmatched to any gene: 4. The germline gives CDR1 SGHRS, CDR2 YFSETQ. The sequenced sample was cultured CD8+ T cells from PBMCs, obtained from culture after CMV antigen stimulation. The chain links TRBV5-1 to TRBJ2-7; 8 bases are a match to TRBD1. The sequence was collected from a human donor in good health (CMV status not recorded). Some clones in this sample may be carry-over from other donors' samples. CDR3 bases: TGCGCCAGTAAAGGGACAGGCTACGAGCAGTACTTC. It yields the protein CASKGTGYEQYF.